A selection of T cell receptor beta chains follows, all from one sample in a study of blood T cell repertoires in COVID-19. This table comes from immunoSEQ multiplex PCR, and its TCRdb copy is limited to in-frame clones, with some not included. The sample includes 48,000 or so clones, about 85% of them seen just once. Sequencing was carried out using peripheral blood. Receptors were obtained from a woman in her sixties or seventies with acute or convalescent COVID-19. Both conserved end residues are part of each CDR3. D genes are given only for firm matches. The size entry is marked missing in some rows and otherwise reads once, few, many or a size class.

d_gene	v_gene	abundance	j_gene	CDR3aa	CDR3nt
.	TRBV5-6	.	TRBJ1-6	CASSFRVNSPLHF	TGTGCCAGCAGCTTCAGGGTTAACTCACCCCTCCACTTT
TRBD2	TRBV24-1	.	TRBJ2-3	CATSDTLAGEDTQYF	TGTGCCACCAGTGACACGCTAGCGGGAGAAGATACGCAGTATTTT
.	TRBV19	.	TRBJ1-3	CASSTGQPGSGNTIYF	TGTGCCAGTAGTACAGGACAGCCCGGCTCTGGAAACACCATATATTTT
.	TRBV25-1	.	TRBJ2-1	CASSDEEVSLPQDNEQFF	TGTGCCAGCAGTGATGAGGAGGTTTCTTTACCCCAAGACAATGAGCAGTTCTTC
TRBD2	TRBV28	few	TRBJ2-1	CASSFVAGGSEQFF	TGTGCCAGCAGTTTTGTAGCGGGAGGTAGTGAGCAGTTCTTC
.	TRBV12-3/TRBV12-4	.	TRBJ2-7	CASSLSFPYEQYF	TGTGCCAGCAGTTTATCGTTCCCCTACGAGCAGTACTTC
.	TRBV18	.	TRBJ2-5	CASSPPGVGVGETQYF	TGTGCCAGCTCACCACCGGGTGTAGGGGTCGGGGAGACCCAGTACTTC
TRBD2	TRBV7-7	.	TRBJ2-5	CASSFGLAGIQETQYF	TGTGCTAGCAGCTTCGGACTAGCGGGGATACAAGAGACCCAGTACTTC
TRBD2	TRBV28	.	TRBJ2-7	CASSSGLAGGFYEQYF	TGTGCCAGCAGTTCGGGACTAGCGGGGGGGTTTTACGAGCAGTACTTC
TRBD2	TRBV6-2/TRBV6-3	.	TRBJ2-4	CASSQGLVNIQYF	TGTGCCAGCAGTCAAGGACTAGTAAACATTCAGTACTTC
.	TRBV2	few	TRBJ1-5	CASSEQGPSASQHF	TGTGCCAGCAGTGAACAGGGCCCCTCTGCGTCCCAGCATTTT
TRBD1	TRBV7-9	.	TRBJ2-7	CASSLPGGHEQYF	TGTGCCAGCAGCCTTCCAGGGGGCCACGAGCAGTACTTC
.	TRBV2	.	TRBJ1-4	CASTRQVISEKLFF	TGTGCCAGCACTCGACAGGTTATCTCGGAAAAACTGTTTTTT
TRBD2	TRBV29-1	.	TRBJ2-7	CSVGTRGHYEQYF	TGCAGCGTTGGGACTAGAGGACACTACGAGCAGTACTTC
TRBD2	TRBV7-8	.	TRBJ2-3	CASSPWAGGTDTQYF	TGTGCCAGCAGCCCCTGGGCGGGGGGCACAGATACGCAGTATTTT
.	TRBV29-1	.	TRBJ1-1	CSVGGTGFEAFF	TGCAGCGTTGGGGGAACAGGCTTTGAAGCTTTCTTT
TRBD2	TRBV5-6	few	TRBJ2-1	CASSLRVGGTEQFF	TGTGCCAGCAGCTTGCGAGTGGGAGGGACTGAGCAGTTCTTC
.	TRBV5-1	.	TRBJ2-7	CASSLDGRGTYEQYF	TGCGCCAGCAGCTTGGATGGGAGGGGGACCTACGAGCAGTACTTC
.	TRBV5-1	.	TRBJ2-1	CASSPLAASSYNEQFF	TGCGCCAGCAGCCCCTTAGCGGCGAGCTCCTACAATGAGCAGTTCTTC
.	TRBV10-3	.	TRBJ2-1	CAISHRDSFPNEQFF	TGTGCCATCAGCCACCGGGACTCCTTTCCAAATGAGCAGTTCTTC
TRBD2	TRBV5-4	.	TRBJ2-2	CASSQGLAGGAGELFF	TGTGCCAGCAGCCAGGGACTAGCGGGGGGGGCCGGGGAGCTGTTTTTT
.	TRBV6-2/TRBV6-3	.	TRBJ2-3	CASSPDRGDIRTDTQYF	TGTGCCAGCAGTCCAGATCGGGGAGACATTCGCACAGATACGCAGTATTTT